These 13 T cell receptor beta chains were all obtained from the same sample, sequenced in a study of blood T cell repertoires in COVID-19. Data came from immunoSEQ multiplex PCR; TCRdb stores just in-frame clones and leaves some out. The table lists 30,000 to 40,000 clones, just under 75% of them singletons. What was sequenced was peripheral blood. These receptors were obtained from a man aged 65 to 79 with COVID-19, enrolled during active disease.

The V gene is TRBV6-4, the J gene TRBJ1-6; perhaps TRBD1 as D (5 bases). V was trimmed by 2 bases and J by 10 bases, leaving 9 bases between them. The CDR3 length is 13 residues. The germline gives CDR1 MRHNA, CDR2 SNTAGT. CDR3 residues: CASSDRGGSPLHF. The CDR3 DNA sequence: TGTGCCAGCAGTGACAGGGGAGGATCACCCCTCCACTTT.

The gene calls are TRBV12-3 or TRBV12-4 and TRBJ1-2; 10 nucleotides agree with TRBD1. CDR3 length: 13 residues. Losses at the gene ends were 5 bases for V and 7 bases for J; bases not matched to a gene: 4. CDR3 region: CASSNRDRGGYTF. The CDR3 coding sequence is TGTGCCAGCAGTAACCGGGACAGGGGTGGCTACACCTTC.

This clone appeared a single time. The chain employs TRBV29-1 and TRBJ1-4, with D maybe TRBD1 (5 bases). Germline loops: CDR1 SQVTM, CDR2 ANQGSEA. Trimming took off 6 bases at V and 0 bases at J, with 14 bases between the two ends. The CDR3 sequence is 15 residues long. The CDR3 DNA follows: TGCAGCGTCCAATTGGGGGGAGCAACTAATGAAAAACTGTTTTTT. It is translated as CSVQLGGATNEKLFF.

V usage is TRBV19 and J usage is TRBJ2-2; 9 positions agree with TRBD1. The CDR3 contains 21 residues. Per the germline V gene, CDR1 is LNHDA and CDR2 is SQIVND (reference sequence). J was trimmed by 1 base and V by 6 bases; bases with no gene match: 21. DNA for the CDR3: TGTGCCAGTAGCACCAACCCGGTGGGACAGGGTATAGGATTGAACACCGGGGAGCTGTTTTTT. Its translation: CASSTNPVGQGIGLNTGELFF.

The chain couples TRBV2 to TRBJ2-7; perhaps TRBD1 as D (7 bases). The germline gives CDR1 SNHLY, CDR2 FYNNEI. Trimming shortened V by 11 bases and J by 7 bases, and 21 bases separated the two germline ends. The CDR3 length is 13 residues. The CDR3 bases are TGTGCCTTTAGGGGGCAGGACGGAGGGGAGCAGTACTTC. Translating it yields CAFRGQDGGEQYF. The variable domain in full, with the rest retrieved from reference TRBV2 and TRBJ2-7, is EPEVTQTPSHQVTQMGQEVILRCVPISNHLYFYWYRQILGQKVEFLVSFYNNEISEKSEIFDDQFSVERPDGSNFTLKIRSTKLEDSAMYFCAFRGQDGGEQYFGPGTRLTVT.

This chain uses TRBV29-1 with TRBJ2-7, with a possible D match to TRBD1 (5 bases). From germline, CDR1 is SQVTM and CDR2 ANQGSEA. V lost 7 bases to trimming and J lost 3 bases, with 16 bases between them. The CDR3 has 13 residues. CDR3 DNA sequence: TGCAGCGCGAGAGCTGACAGAAACTACGAGCAGTACTTC. It translates to CSARADRNYEQYF.

The rearrangement links TRBV19 to TRBJ1-1; TRBD1 is a possible D gene (5 bases). The CDR3 sequence is 14 residues long. CDR1 LNHDA and CDR2 SQIVND come from the germline V gene (reference sequence). Trimming shortened V by 9 bases and J by 2 bases, and 16 bases separated the two germline ends. For the CDR3, the DNA is TGTGCCAGCCTCCCCGACAGTCTTAACACTGAAGCTTTCTTT. As protein: CASLPDSLNTEAFF.

The V gene is TRBV19, the J gene TRBJ2-2; 8 bases fit TRBD1. The germline gives CDR1 LNHDA, CDR2 SQIVND (reference sequence). CDR3 size: 12 residues. V shed 5 bases and J 13 bases; nucleotides not matched to a gene: 6. The CDR3 here is CASSPWTGRLFF. The CDR3 DNA reads TGTGCCAGTAGTCCCTGGACAGGGCGGCTGTTTTTT.

The rearrangement joins TRBV11-2 to TRBJ1-2, with TRBD1 identical over 7 bases. The germline V gene encodes CDR1 SGHAT and CDR2 FQNNGV. Trimming took 6 bases from V and 8 from J; bases not matched to a gene: 9. The CDR3 runs 13 residues. The CDR3 sequence is CASSRQGLEGYTF. Written as DNA, the CDR3 is TGTGCCAGCAGTCGACAGGGCCTAGAGGGCTACACCTTC.

The chain has TRBV30 and TRBJ2-3; D call uncertain. The ends were cut back, 2 bases at V and 6 bases at J, with 6 bases in the middle. Per the germline V gene, CDR1 is GTSNPN and CDR2 is SVGIG (reference sequence). This CDR3 region has 11 residues. The CDR3 protein is CAWSPVDTQYF. The DNA for the CDR3 is TGTGCCTGGAGTCCGGTTGATACGCAGTATTTT.

In its sample, this clone ranks as large. This chain joins TRBV19 and TRBJ2-1; 9 nucleotides align to TRBD2. CDR1 LNHDA and CDR2 SQIVND come from the germline V gene (reference sequence). This CDR3 contains 15 residues. V shed 6 bases, J shed 2 bases, and the junction held 5 bases outside the gene matches. For the CDR3, the DNA is TGTGCCAGTAGACAGACTAGCGGAGCCTACAATGAGCAGTTCTTC. Its translation is CASRQTSGAYNEQFF. Complete variable domain (other parts from reference TRBV19 and TRBJ2-1): DGGITQSPKYLFRKEGQNVTLSCEQNLNHDAMYWYRQDPGQGLRLIYYSQIVNDFQKGDIAEGYSVSREKKESFPLTVTSAQKNPTAFYLCASRQTSGAYNEQFFGPGTRLTVL.

V usage is TRBV5-1 and J usage is TRBJ2-7; 11 positions agree with TRBD1. Germline V gives CDR1 SGHRS, CDR2 YFSETQ. Germline trimming cut 4 bases from V and 4 bases from J; bases unmatched to any gene: 4. The CDR3 covers 14 residues. The CDR3 loop reads CASSRGQGAYEQYF. The CDR3 coding sequence is TGCGCCAGCAGCCGTGGACAGGGGGCTTACGAGCAGTACTTC.

This sequence joins TRBV2 and TRBJ1-5, with TRBD1 matching 7 bases. J lost 7 bases, V lost 4 bases, and 1 base had no gene match. The CDR3 extends over 12 amino acids. The germline gives CDR1 SNHLY, CDR2 FYNNEI. This chain's CDR3 is CASSGTGQPQHF. CDR3 in DNA: TGTGCCAGCAGTGGGACAGGCCAGCCCCAGCATTTT. Variable domain in full (rest from reference TRBV2 and TRBJ1-5): EPEVTQTPSHQVTQMGQEVILRCVPISNHLYFYWYRQILGQKVEFLVSFYNNEISEKSEIFDDQFSVERPDGSNFTLKIRSTKLEDSAMYFCASSGTGQPQHFGDGTRLSIL.